A single sample is the source of the 14 T cell receptor beta chains below, sequenced in a study of blood T cell repertoires in COVID-19. The repertoire was sequenced with immunoSEQ multiplex PCR; TCRdb's copy has only in-frame clones and lacks some. The profile covers 250,000 to 350,000 clones, with around 82% appearing a single time and 0.87% taken by the ten largest. Specimen: peripheral blood. Receptors originate from a human donor with COVID-19, enrolled during active disease. The donor label of this sample is uncertain.

The chain joins TRBV29-1 to TRBJ2-7; TRBD1 agrees at 7 bases. The V gene's germline CDR1 is SQVTM and CDR2 ANQGSEA. With V trimmed by 7 bases and J by 0 bases, 9 bases remained unmatched. The CDR3 totals 14 residues. CDR3 amino acids: CSAAKGQSSYEQYF. CDR3 bases: TGCAGCGCCGCTAAGGGACAGAGCTCCTACGAGCAGTACTTC.

CDR3 residues: CASSATSGRTHEQFF. The CDR3 DNA reads TGTGCCAGCAGTGCTACTAGCGGGAGAACCCATGAGCAGTTCTTC. The chain employs TRBV9 and TRBJ2-1; 11 bases fit TRBD2. J gave up 8 bases and V 5 bases, and 9 bases lay outside the gene matches. Germline loops: CDR1 SGDLS, CDR2 YYNGEE. The CDR3 spans 15 residues.

The genes are TRBV10-3 and TRBJ2-3; D uncertain. The ends were cut back, 2 bases at V and 5 bases at J, with 11 bases in the middle. Germline CDR1 and CDR2: ENHRY and SYGVKD. The CDR3 runs 14 residues. CDR3: CAISEPSSGDTQYF. The CDR3 DNA reads as TGTGCCATCAGTGAGCCTTCATCGGGAGATACGCAGTATTTT.

This chain links TRBV19 with TRBJ1-2; D remains unclear. Germline V gene data show CDR1 as LNHDA and CDR2 as SQIVND (reference sequence). This CDR3 is 11 amino acids long. The V end was cut by 6 bases, the J end by 6 bases, with 8 bases between. The CDR3 here is CASREGDGYTF. CDR3 DNA sequence: TGTGCCAGTAGAGAGGGTGATGGCTACACCTTC. Complete variable domain (other parts from reference TRBV19 and TRBJ1-2): DGGITQSPKYLFRKEGQNVTLSCEQNLNHDAMYWYRQDPGQGLRLIYYSQIVNDFQKGDIAEGYSVSREKKESFPLTVTSAQKNPTAFYLCASREGDGYTFGSGTRLTVV.

The table lists this clone with a count of one. This chain links TRBV9 with TRBJ2-2; 14 nucleotides line up with TRBD2. This CDR3 spans 23 amino acids. Trimming at V came to 0 bases and at J to 6 bases, leaving 22 bases not matched to a gene. CDR1 is SGDLS, CDR2 YYNGEE, per germline. The CDR3 nucleotides read TGTGCCAGCAGCGTAGCGGGGGAGGGACTAGCGGGAGAGCGTAGACCAAGACCCGGGGAGCTGTTTTTT. This sequence encodes CASSVAGEGLAGERRPRPGELFF. The full variable domain, completed using reference TRBV9 and TRBJ2-2, is DSGVTQTPKHLITATGQRVTLRCSPRSGDLSVYWYQQSLDQGLQFLIQYYNGEERAKGNILERFSAQQFPDLHSELNLSSLELGDSALYFCASSVAGEGLAGERRPRPGELFFGEGSRLTVL.

This chain joins TRBV7-2 and TRBJ2-1; 15 nucleotides line up with TRBD2. CDR1 is SGHTA and CDR2 is FQGNSA in the germline V gene. V lost 5 bases and J lost 8; bases outside the gene matches: 1. The length of the CDR3 is 14 residues. In nucleotides, the CDR3 is TGTGCCAGCAGCCGGACTAGCGGGAGGGATGAGCAGTTCTTC. Amino acids: CASSRTSGRDEQFF.

The chain is built from TRBV2 and TRBJ1-4; D not resolved. Germline assignment: CDR1 SNHLY and CDR2 FYNNEI. V shed 0 bases and J shed 8 bases, with 4 bases lying between them. The CDR3 has 12 residues. The CDR3 protein is CASSEAAEKLFF. CDR3 nucleotides: TGTGCCAGCAGTGAAGCAGCCGAAAAACTGTTTTTT.

This CDR3 reads CASSLREGSTGELFF. In DNA form, the CDR3 reads TGCGCCAGCAGTCTGAGGGAGGGAAGCACCGGGGAGCTGTTTTTT. The chain couples TRBV5-1 to TRBJ2-2, with TRBD2 matching 7 bases. J was trimmed by 4 bases and V by 5 bases; bases with no gene match: 8. Looked up from germline, CDR1 is SGHRS and CDR2 is YFSETQ. This CDR3 contains 15 residues.

The V and J genes are TRBV27 and TRBJ2-5, with 11 bases identical to TRBD1. The germline gives CDR1 MNHEY, CDR2 SMNVEV (reference sequence). This CDR3 is built from 14 residues. Trimming at V came to 3 bases and at J to 4 bases, leaving 1 base not matched to a gene. The CDR3: CASSLGQGVETQYF. In DNA form, the CDR3 reads TGTGCCAGCAGTTTGGGACAGGGGGTAGAGACCCAGTACTTC.

This chain uses TRBV5-1 with TRBJ1-2; possibly TRBD1 for D (6 bases). V lost 4 bases, J lost 0 bases, and 13 bases lay in between. Germline CDR1 and CDR2: SGHRS and YFSETQ. The CDR3 is 15 amino acids. CDR3 nucleotides: TGCGCCAGCAGCCCCCAGGACAGCGCTAACTATGGCTACACCTTC. It codes for CASSPQDSANYGYTF.

The DNA of the CDR3 is TGTGCCAGCAGCGTCGACAGGATAAGTGAAAAACTGTTTTTT. Encoded protein: CASSVDRISEKLFF. V usage is TRBV7-2 and J usage is TRBJ1-4; D possibly corresponds to TRBD1 (6 bases). V gave up 5 bases and J gave up 7 bases, with 14 bases separating them. Germline CDR1 reads SGHTA; CDR2 reads FQGNSA. This CDR3 is 14 amino acids long.

The V and J genes are TRBV9 and TRBJ1-1, with D uncertain. Trimming stripped 1 base from V and 3 bases from J, with 13 bases between. The CDR3 length is 15 residues. Germline V gene data show CDR1 as SGDLS and CDR2 as YYNGEE. The CDR3 coding sequence is TGTGCCAGCAGCGTATCGGGGAGTCTCGACACTGAAGCTTTCTTT. Its protein is CASSVSGSLDTEAFF.

This sequence joins TRBV7-9 and TRBJ1-1; 8 bases are a match to TRBD1. Losses at the gene ends were 6 bases for V and 0 bases for J; bases not matched to a gene: 9. CDR1 SEHNR and CDR2 FQNEAQ come from the germline V gene (reference sequence). The CDR3 runs to 16 residues. CDR3 protein: CASSELTGGMNTEAFF. DNA for the CDR3: TGTGCCAGCAGTGAATTAACAGGGGGGATGAACACTGAAGCTTTCTTT.

The V and J genes are TRBV5-1 and TRBJ2-1; TRBD2 might be the D (7 bases). Germline CDR1 and CDR2: SGHRS and YFSETQ. This CDR3 comprises 15 residues. V lost 3 bases to trimming and J lost 3 bases, with 13 bases between them. CDR3 region: CASSSLGGLYNEQFF. The CDR3 coding sequence is TGCGCCAGCAGCTCCCTCGGGGGGCTCTACAATGAGCAGTTCTTC.